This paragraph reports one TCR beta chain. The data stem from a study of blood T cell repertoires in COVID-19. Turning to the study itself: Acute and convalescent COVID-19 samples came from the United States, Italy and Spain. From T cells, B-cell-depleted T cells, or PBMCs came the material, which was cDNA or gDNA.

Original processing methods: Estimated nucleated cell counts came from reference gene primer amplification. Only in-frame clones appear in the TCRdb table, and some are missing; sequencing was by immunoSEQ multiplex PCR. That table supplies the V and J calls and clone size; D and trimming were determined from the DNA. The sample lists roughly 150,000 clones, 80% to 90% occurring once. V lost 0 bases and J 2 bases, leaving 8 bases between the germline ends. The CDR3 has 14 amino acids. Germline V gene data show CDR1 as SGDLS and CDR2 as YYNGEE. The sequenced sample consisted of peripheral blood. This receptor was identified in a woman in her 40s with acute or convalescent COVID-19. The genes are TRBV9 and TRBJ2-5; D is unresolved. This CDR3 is CASSVEAVQETQYF. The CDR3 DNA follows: TGTGCCAGCAGCGTAGAGGCGGTACAAGAGACCCAGTACTTC.